This TCR beta chain was observed in a study of blood T cell repertoires in COVID-19. The protocol was immunoSEQ multiplex PCR, while the TCRdb copy is restricted to in-frame clones and leaves out a portion. This sample yields 100,000 to 150,000 clones, of which around 81% are seen a single time; 17% belongs to the top ten. This TCR was recovered from a young man with COVID-19, enrolled during active disease. The source material was peripheral blood.

DNA for the CDR3: TGTGCCAGCAGCTTGGATCTAGCGGGAGGGGGGGTGGATACGCAGTATTTT. Protein: CASSLDLAGGGVDTQYF. V is TRBV5-5 and J is TRBJ2-3; 12 bases line up with TRBD2. CDR3 length: 17 amino acids. V lost 0 bases to trimming and J lost 6 bases; unmatched junction nucleotides: 8. In germline, CDR1 is SGHKS, CDR2 YYEKEE (reference sequence).